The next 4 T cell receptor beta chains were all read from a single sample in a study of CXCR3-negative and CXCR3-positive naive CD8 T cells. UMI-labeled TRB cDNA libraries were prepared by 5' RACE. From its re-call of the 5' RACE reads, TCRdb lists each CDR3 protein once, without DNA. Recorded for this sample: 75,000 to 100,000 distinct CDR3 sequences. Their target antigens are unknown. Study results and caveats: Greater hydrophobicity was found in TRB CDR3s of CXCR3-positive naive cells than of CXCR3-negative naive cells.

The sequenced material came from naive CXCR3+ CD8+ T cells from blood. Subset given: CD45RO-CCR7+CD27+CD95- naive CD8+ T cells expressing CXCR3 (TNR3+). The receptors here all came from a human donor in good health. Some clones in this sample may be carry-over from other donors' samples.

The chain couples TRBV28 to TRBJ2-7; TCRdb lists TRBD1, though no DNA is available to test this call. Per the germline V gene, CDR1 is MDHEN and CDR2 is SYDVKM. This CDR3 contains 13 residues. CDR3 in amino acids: CASSFKGGYEQYF. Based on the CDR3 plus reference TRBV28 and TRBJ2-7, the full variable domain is DVKVTQSSRYLVKRTGEKVFLECVQDMDHENMFWYRQDPGLGLRLIYFSYDVKMKEKGDIPEGYSVSREKKERFSLILESASTNQTSMYLCASSFKGGYEQYFGPGTRLTVT.

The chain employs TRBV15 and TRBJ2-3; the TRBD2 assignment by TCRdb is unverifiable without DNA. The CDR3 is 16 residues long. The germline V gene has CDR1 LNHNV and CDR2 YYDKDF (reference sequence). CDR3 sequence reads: CATMKRGGETTDTQYF.

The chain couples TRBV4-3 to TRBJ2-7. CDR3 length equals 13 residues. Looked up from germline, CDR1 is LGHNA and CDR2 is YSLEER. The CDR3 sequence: CSSSQDIPYEQYF.

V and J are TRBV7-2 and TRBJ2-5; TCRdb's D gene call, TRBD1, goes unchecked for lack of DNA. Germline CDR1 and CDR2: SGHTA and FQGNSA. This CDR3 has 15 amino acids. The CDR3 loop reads CASSLTGGAFETQYF.